This entry lists 7 T cell receptor beta chains sequenced from one sample in a study of shared clonotypes between healthy human individuals. Some clones are missing from TCRdb's copy, which holds only in-frame ones; the method was immunoSEQ multiplex PCR. The sample lists a few million clones, just under 95% occurring once. The sample taken for sequencing was naive CD4+ T cells from PBMCs. Indicated subset: CD45RA+ positively selected. The receptor source for this set is a man younger than 30 in good health. Some clones in this sample may be carry-over from other donors' samples.

A note on this clone: Other DNA sequences from this sample encode an identical CDR3 as well. The chain carries TRBV5-1 and TRBJ2-5, with a weak D call TRBD2 (5 bases). The CDR3 runs 15 residues. Germline assignment: CDR1 SGHRS and CDR2 YFSETQ. V was shortened by 0 bases and J by 1 base, with 10 bases between the two germline ends. CDR3 sequence: CASSLAPGSQETQYF. The DNA for the CDR3 is TGCGCCAGCAGCTTGGCACCGGGGAGCCAAGAGACCCAGTACTTC.

The chain is built from TRBV6-5 and TRBJ2-1; no definite D call. The germline V and J ends were trimmed by 0 bases and 8 bases, with 8 bases remaining between them. Germline loops: CDR1 MNHEY, CDR2 SVGAGI. This CDR3 region has 13 residues. CDR3: CASSYSNIHEQFF. In DNA form, the CDR3 reads TGTGCCAGCAGTTACTCGAATATACATGAGCAGTTCTTC.

Comments on this clone: The sample holds other DNA sequences that translate to the same CDR3. The CDR3 is CASRQDQETQYF. The DNA of the CDR3 is TGCGCCAGCCGACAGGACCAAGAGACCCAGTACTTC. The rearrangement uses TRBV5-1 and TRBJ2-5, with a possible D match to TRBD1 (6 bases). V dropped 7 bases and J dropped 0 bases, with 7 bases sitting between them. CDR1 SGHRS and CDR2 YFSETQ come from the germline V gene. There are 12 residues in the CDR3.

The J gene is TRBJ1-1, the V gene TRBV27, with D unclear. This CDR3 has 16 amino acids. Germline lookup yields CDR1 MNHEY and CDR2 SMNVEV (reference sequence). V dropped 5 bases and J dropped 1 base, with 17 bases sitting between them. The CDR3 region is CASSRPAPAGNTEAFF. The CDR3 nucleotides are TGTGCCAGCAGTCGCCCAGCCCCAGCCGGGAACACTGAAGCTTTCTTT.

This clone was observed a single time. This rearrangement joins TRBV5-8 to TRBJ2-1, with D perhaps being TRBD1 or TRBD2 (5 bases each). CDR1 SGHTS and CDR2 YDEGEE come from the germline V gene. V lost 0 bases to trimming and J lost 2 bases, with 9 bases between them. The CDR3 has 15 amino acids. The CDR3 region is CASSLGDGAYNEQFF. CDR3 coding DNA: TGTGCCAGCAGCTTGGGGGACGGAGCCTACAATGAGCAGTTCTTC. Using reference TRBV5-8 and TRBJ2-1 for the parts outside the CDR3, the full variable domain is EAGVTQSPTHLIKTRGQQATLRCSPISGHTSVYWYQQALGLGLQFLLWYDEGEERNRGNFPPRFSGRQFPNYSSELNVNALELEDSALYLCASSLGDGAYNEQFFGPGTRLTVL.

The rearrangement links TRBV6-6 to TRBJ2-7; 7 positions match TRBD2. The junction had 0 bases not matched to a gene; V was cut back by 2 bases and J by 2 bases. CDR1 is MNHNY and CDR2 is SVGAGI in the germline V gene (reference sequence). There are 13 residues in the CDR3. The CDR3 loop is CASSYRGAYEQYF. In DNA, the CDR3 is TGTGCCAGCAGTTACCGGGGGGCCTACGAGCAGTACTTC.

The V call is TRBV7-2, the J call TRBJ1-2; the D gene is possibly TRBD1 (6 bases). The CDR3 covers 15 residues. The V gene lost 5 bases and the J gene lost 1 base, with 14 bases spanning the gap. The germline CDR1 and CDR2 sequences are SGHTA and FQGNSA. In DNA, the CDR3 is TGTGCCAGCAGCCAACGACCGGACAGTAACTATGGCTACACCTTC. Translation gives CASSQRPDSNYGYTF. Together with reference TRBV7-2 and TRBJ1-2, the CDR3 gives the full variable domain: GAGVSQSPSNKVTEKGKDVELRCDPISGHTALYWYRQSLGQGLEFLIYFQGNSAPDKSGLPSDRFSAERTGGSVSTLTIQRTQQEDSAVYLCASSQRPDSNYGYTFGSGTRLTVV.